Detailed here is one TCR beta chain. The antigen is unknown. This CDR3 contains 14 residues. The germline V and J ends were trimmed by 3 bases and 4 bases, with 12 bases remaining between them. The germline gives CDR1 MNHEY, CDR2 SVGAGI. This specimen comes from a study of T cell responses to AZD1222 COVID-19 vaccine. General study points: Compared with day 0, the breadth and depth of the Spike-specific TCR repertoire rose significantly after two doses of AZD1222. There were mostly white British donors and more females than males, and clonal diversity was possibly underestimated. The repertoires were collected only after the peak T cell response. Reports indicate that nearly half of spike-specific TCRs are directed at unmutated variant regions.

Method: immunoSEQ multiplex PCR; TCRdb's copy keeps in-frame clones and lacks some. This table holds roughly 200,000 clones, approximately 90% found once. This TCR derives from an adult who received the AZD1222 COVID-19 vaccine. The specimen comprised peripheral blood, sampled 28 days after the second AZD1222 dose. This chain joins TRBV6-5 and TRBJ1-2; possible D gene TRBD1, 6 bases. This CDR3 reads CASSYAGGPYGYTF. The DNA of the CDR3 is TGTGCCAGCAGTTATGCCGGGGGCCCCTATGGCTACACCTTC.